The 29 T cell receptor beta chains listed next were all sequenced from one sample in a study of shared clonotypes between healthy human individuals. TCRdb keeps only in-frame clones here, not all; method: immunoSEQ multiplex PCR. The data hold about 500,000 clones, with around 77% observed a single time. Specimen: PBMCs. The receptors were gathered from a middle-aged woman in good health. Some clones in this sample may be carry-over from other donors' samples.

The rearrangement links TRBV9 to TRBJ2-1, with a tentative D call TRBD1 (6 bases). Per germline, CDR1 SGDLS and CDR2 YYNGEE. The V end lost 0 bases, the J end lost 9 bases, and 16 bases lay between the germline ends. The CDR3 has 15 amino acids. CDR3 nucleotides: TGTGCCAGCAGCGTAGGTGGGGGCCCGATAGTTGAGCAGTTCTTC. Translated: CASSVGGGPIVEQFF.

The chain carries TRBV5-1 and TRBJ2-7, with D unresolved. Germline V gene data show CDR1 as SGHRS and CDR2 as YFSETQ. The CDR3 is made up of 14 amino acids. V lost 1 base to trimming and J lost 6 bases, with 14 bases between them. This chain's CDR3 is CASSLSVSAREQYF. The CDR3, as DNA: TGCGCCAGCAGCTTGTCAGTCTCAGCCCGCGAGCAGTACTTC.

The chain joins TRBV10-3 to TRBJ2-4; D gene uncertain. Germline lookup yields CDR1 ENHRY and CDR2 SYGVKD. This CDR3 has 11 amino acids. Trimming removed 8 bases from V and 8 bases from J, with 10 bases in between. CDR3 DNA sequence: TGTGCCATCGGAAGTTTGGACATTCAGTACTTC. Protein product: CAIGSLDIQYF.

The chain combines TRBV12-5 with TRBJ2-7; D perhaps matches TRBD1 (6 bases). CDR1 is LGHNT and CDR2 is FRNRAP in the germline V gene. Trimming took off 6 bases at V and 4 bases at J, with 10 bases between the two ends. This CDR3 spans 12 amino acids. The CDR3 is CASGPDRYEQYF. The DNA of the CDR3 is TGTGCTAGTGGACCAGACAGGTACGAGCAGTACTTC. Using reference TRBV12-5 and TRBJ2-7 for the parts outside the CDR3, the full variable domain is DARVTQTPRHKVTEMGQEVTMRCQPILGHNTVFWYRQTMMQGLELLAYFRNRAPLDDSGMPKDRFSAEMPDATLATLKIQPSEPRDSAVYFCASGPDRYEQYFGPGTRLTVT.

This clone was found once. The CDR3 reads CASSLEGRAPGNTIYF. The CDR3 bases are TGCGCCAGCAGCTTGGAAGGGCGAGCGCCTGGAAACACCATATATTTT. This sequence joins TRBV5-1 and TRBJ1-3; unclear D gene. Germline values: CDR1 SGHRS, CDR2 YFSETQ. CDR3 length equals 16 residues. V lost 0 bases to trimming and J lost 2 bases, with 12 bases between them.

A note on this clone: A read error is the likely source, as a far larger clone sits one nucleotide away. The V gene is TRBV19, the J gene TRBJ1-2, with TRBD1 as a possible D gene (5 bases). The CDR3 is 13 residues long. The germline CDR1 and CDR2 sequences are LNHDA and SQIVND (reference sequence). The CDR3 nucleotides read TGTGCCAGTAGAGGCTTGGGGCGTTGGGGCTACGCCTTC. This sequence encodes CASRGLGRWGYAF.

The sample holds one count of this clone. The chain's CDR3 is CASSLSPARGTEAFF. CDR3 DNA sequence: TGTGCCAGCAGTTTATCTCCCGCCCGGGGGACTGAAGCTTTCTTT. This chain joins TRBV28 and TRBJ1-1; perhaps TRBD1 as D (5 bases). Germline CDR1 is MDHEN and CDR2 is SYDVKM. Between the trimmed V and J ends, which lost 1 base and 5 bases, there was a span of 14 bases. The CDR3 has 15 residues. Using reference TRBV28 and TRBJ1-1 for the parts outside the CDR3, the full variable domain is DVKVTQSSRYLVKRTGEKVFLECVQDMDHENMFWYRQDPGLGLRLIYFSYDVKMKEKGDIPEGYSVSREKKERFSLILESASTNQTSMYLCASSLSPARGTEAFFGQGTRLTVV.

Concerning this clone itself: A single base separates this from a much larger clone, so it may be a read error. Distinct nucleotide sequences in the sample also encode this CDR3. CDR3 loop: CASSRSGSLSYEQYF. The CDR3 region has the DNA TGTGCCAGCAGTCGCAGCGGGAGTCTCTCCTACGAGCAGTACTTC. The chain has TRBV28 and TRBJ2-7; 8 nucleotides align to TRBD2. V was clipped by 5 bases and J by 0 bases; unmatched bases: 6. This CDR3 comprises 15 residues. Germline V lookup: CDR1 MDHEN, CDR2 SYDVKM.

The J gene is TRBJ2-7, the V gene TRBV29-1; 10 bases match TRBD2. The CDR3 is 15 residues long. After removal of 5 bases from V and 5 bases from J, the junction contained 12 bases not matched to a gene. CDR1 SQVTM and CDR2 ANQGSEA come from the germline V gene. CDR3 in amino acids: CSVTRAGGFENEQYF. CDR3 in DNA: TGCAGCGTTACCCGAGCGGGAGGGTTTGAAAACGAGCAGTACTTC.

To note about this clone: A read error is the likely source, as a far larger clone sits one nucleotide away. Other DNA sequences in the same sample also yield this CDR3. The chain uses TRBV29-1 and TRBJ2-7; 12 nucleotides line up with TRBD2. There are 14 residues in the CDR3. J lost 7 bases, V lost 6 bases, and 10 bases had no gene match. Per the germline V gene, CDR1 is SQVTM and CDR2 is ANQGSEA. Written as DNA, the CDR3 is TGCAGCGTCTTAACTAGCGGGAGGCCGGGGGAGCAGTACTTC. Translation: CSVLTSGRPGEQYF.

On this clone: A far larger clone is one nucleotide away, so this likely arose from a read error. Distinct nucleotide sequences in the sample also encode this CDR3. The rearrangement joins TRBV7-9 to TRBJ2-7, with D perhaps TRBD2 (5 bases). From germline, CDR1 is SEHNR and CDR2 FQNEAQ (reference sequence). V dropped 1 base and J dropped 7 bases, with 11 bases sitting between them. The CDR3 is made up of 13 amino acids. DNA for the CDR3: TGTGCCAGCAGCTTAGGGACTTTGGGAGAGCAGTACTTC. It yields the protein CASSLGTLGEQYF.

This clone was recorded a few times. The chain has TRBV28 and TRBJ1-3; D ambiguous. Trimming removed 2 bases at V and 0 bases at J, with 14 bases between. Germline values: CDR1 MDHEN, CDR2 SYDVKM. The CDR3 loop spans 17 amino acids. The CDR3, as DNA: TGTGCCAGCAGTTTAGGTCCGTCGGCAGGCTCTGGAAACACCATATATTTT. It encodes CASSLGPSAGSGNTIYF.

The genes are TRBV15 and TRBJ1-2; D is unresolved. This CDR3 has 15 amino acids. V dropped 0 bases and J dropped 7 bases, with 15 bases sitting between them. Germline assignment: CDR1 LNHNV and CDR2 YYDKDF (reference sequence). The CDR3 spells CATSRDRTRVRGYTF. CDR3 nucleotides: TGTGCCACCAGCAGAGATAGGACGAGGGTACGTGGCTACACCTTC.

The chain employs TRBV28 and TRBJ2-5; D might be TRBD2 (5 bases). Trimming stripped 3 bases from V and 5 bases from J, with 13 bases between. This CDR3 spans 14 amino acids. Per the germline V gene, CDR1 is MDHEN and CDR2 is SYDVKM. CDR3 protein: CASSFRTGRETQYF. Written as DNA, the CDR3 is TGTGCCAGCAGTTTCCGGACTGGGCGGGAGACCCAGTACTTC.

Here the CDR3 reads CASSHQRDREAWDSGNTIYF. The CDR3 DNA follows: TGTGCCAGCAGCCATCAGAGGGACAGGGAGGCCTGGGACTCTGGAAACACCATATATTTT. The chain carries TRBV11-3 and TRBJ1-3, with TRBD1 identical over 9 bases. V lost 5 bases, J lost 0 bases, and 17 bases stayed unmatched. The CDR3 extends over 20 amino acids. Looked up from germline, CDR1 is SGHNT and CDR2 is YENEEA.

The chain links TRBV29-1 to TRBJ1-1; D remains unclear. This CDR3 is 15 amino acids long. Germline assignment: CDR1 SQVTM and CDR2 ANQGSEA. V lost 4 bases and J 0 bases, leaving 15 bases between the germline ends. The CDR3 here is CSVVPKTSMNTEAFF. The CDR3 DNA reads TGCAGCGTTGTCCCGAAGACGAGTATGAACACTGAAGCTTTCTTT.

The rearrangement joins TRBV27 to TRBJ1-5; D remains ambiguous. V was clipped by 9 bases and J by 0 bases, with 9 bases between them. Germline V gene data show CDR1 as MNHEY and CDR2 as SMNVEV (reference sequence). The CDR3 covers 13 residues. The CDR3 nucleotides read TGTGCCAGTTGGACGTCTAGCAATCAGCCCCAGCATTTT. Its protein product is CASWTSSNQPQHF.

Concerning this clone itself: This likely stems from a read error, as it lies one base from a far larger clone. V and J are TRBV5-4 and TRBJ2-7; D might be TRBD2 (5 bases). CDR1 and CDR2 from the germline V gene are SGHNT and YYREEE (reference sequence). Trimming pared 5 bases from V and 5 bases from J, leaving 14 bases between. CDR3 length: 13 amino acids. The CDR3 protein is CASSWRPPDEQYF. For the CDR3, the DNA is TGTGCCAGCAGTTGGAGGCCCCCAGACGAGCAGTACTTC.

Concerning this clone itself: A read error is likely here: a far larger clone is one base away. The chain joins TRBV9 to TRBJ2-3, with unresolved D. This CDR3 is 12 amino acids long. V was clipped by 4 bases and J by 6 bases, with 9 bases between them. The germline gives CDR1 SGDLS, CDR2 YYNGEE. The CDR3: CASSLPLDTQYF. DNA for the CDR3: TGTGCCAGCAGCCTCCCACTGGATACGCAGTATTTT.

The chain carries TRBV11-3 and TRBJ2-5; possibly TRBD1 or TRBD2 for D (5 bases each). The V end lost 1 base, the J end lost 1 base, and 7 bases lay between the germline ends. This CDR3 is 14 amino acids long. The germline V gene encodes CDR1 SGHNT and CDR2 YENEEA. The chain's CDR3 is CASSLGGSQETQYF. In nucleotides, the CDR3 is TGTGCCAGCAGCTTAGGGGGGTCCCAAGAGACCCAGTACTTC.

This chain links TRBV7-2 with TRBJ2-7; no reliable D call. The CDR3 has 14 residues. The V and J ends lost 0 bases and 2 bases respectively, with 8 bases between them. CDR1 SGHTA and CDR2 FQGNSA come from the germline V gene. CDR3 nucleotides: TGTGCCAGCAGCTTAGCGAGCCAGGCCTACGAGCAGTACTTC. Translated: CASSLASQAYEQYF.

The J gene is TRBJ2-7, the V gene TRBV28, with TRBD2 matching 7 bases. This CDR3 is built from 15 residues. The ends lost 4 bases at V and 2 bases at J; junction bases unmatched: 8. CDR1 is MDHEN, CDR2 SYDVKM, per germline. The CDR3, as DNA: TGTGCCAGCAGTTCACCCGGGAGGCTTACCTACGAGCAGTACTTC. Protein product: CASSSPGRLTYEQYF.

The chain employs TRBV10-3 and TRBJ2-3; a weak D match, TRBD2 (5 bases). V was trimmed by 4 bases and J by 0 bases, leaving 17 bases between them. This CDR3 region has 17 residues. CDR1 and CDR2 from the germline V gene are ENHRY and SYGVKD. As DNA, the CDR3 is TGTGCCATCAGTGCTAGCCGGAGCTCTGCTAGCACAGATACGCAGTATTTT. Translation gives CAISASRSSASTDTQYF.

The V gene is TRBV10-3, the J gene TRBJ2-2; 8 bases fit TRBD2. Germline CDR1 ENHRY, CDR2 SYGVKD. The CDR3 extends over 16 amino acids. The V segment lost 3 bases and the J segment 6 bases; nucleotides outside the gene matches: 9. Here the CDR3 reads CAISDIAGGAAGELFF. CDR3 DNA: TGTGCCATCAGTGATATCGCGGGAGGTGCGGCCGGGGAGCTGTTTTTT.

V and J are TRBV5-4 and TRBJ2-7; tentatively, D is TRBD1 (5 bases). The V gene's germline CDR1 is SGHNT and CDR2 YYREEE (reference sequence). This CDR3 region has 15 residues. Trimming took 0 bases from V and 5 from J, leaving 15 bases between them. The CDR3 spells CASSLGQGIDHEQYF. CDR3 bases: TGTGCCAGCAGCTTGGGGCAGGGTATTGATCACGAGCAGTACTTC.

This sequence joins TRBV28 and TRBJ2-1, with D perhaps TRBD2 (6 bases). This CDR3 spans 17 amino acids. V was cut by 2 bases and J by 0 bases, with 14 bases left in between. Germline CDR1 and CDR2: MDHEN and SYDVKM. The CDR3 is CASSLPDYSSSYNEQFF. The CDR3 nucleotides read TGTGCCAGCAGTTTACCGGACTACTCTAGCTCCTACAATGAGCAGTTCTTC.

The chain's CDR3 is CASSVGTRTYEQYF. CDR3 bases: TGTGCCAGCTCTGTGGGGACTCGAACCTACGAGCAGTACTTC. The chain is built from TRBV5-6 and TRBJ2-7; weak D call: TRBD2 (6 bases). This CDR3 has 14 residues. The germline gives CDR1 SGHDT, CDR2 YYEEEE. Deletions cut 7 bases from V and 2 bases from J, with 16 bases between.

The table lists this clone with a count of one. V is TRBV20-1 and J is TRBJ2-7, with D unclear. Germline loops: CDR1 DFQATT, CDR2 SNEGSKA (reference sequence). The V end was cut by 6 bases, the J end by 5 bases, with 11 bases between. The CDR3 loop spans 11 amino acids. In nucleotides, the CDR3 is TGCAGTGCCAGTGGAACCGACGAGCAGTACTTC. It specifies CSASGTDEQYF.

In this sample, this clone turned up once. The V gene is TRBV11-3, the J gene TRBJ2-1; 11 bases are a match to TRBD2. V trimming: 4 bases; J trimming: 9 bases; junction bases outside the gene matches: 5. The CDR3 length is 14 residues. Germline V gene lookup returns CDR1 SGHNT and CDR2 YENEEA. The chain's CDR3 is CASSSQTSGAEQFF. The CDR3 region has the DNA TGTGCCAGCAGCTCCCAGACTAGCGGGGCTGAGCAGTTCTTC.